This T cell receptor (beta chain) originates from a study of OX40 agonist ivuxolimab in advanced cancers. Overall study findings and caveats: Researchers did not determine the expanded peripheral T cells' antigen specificity.

Remarks on this clone: Its antigen is not known.

V shed 0 bases and J 5 bases; nucleotides not matched to a gene: 16. The CDR3 has 19 residues. Germline loops: CDR1 ENHRY, CDR2 SYGVKD. Measured with immunoSEQ multiplex PCR; TCRdb has only the in-frame clones, and not every one. The table has about 81,000 clones, about 92% seen once. The receptor was isolated from an adult with an advanced solid tumor such as melanoma, head and neck, liver or kidney cancer. The specimen was CD4+ or CD8+ T cells sorted from blood, collected in a trial of the OX40 agonist ivuxolimab. This chain links TRBV10-3 with TRBJ2-5; 9 bases fit TRBD1. The CDR3 here is CAISESTAGTGRNRETQYF. CDR3 in DNA: TGTGCCATCAGTGAGTCGACCGCCGGGACAGGGAGGAACAGGGAGACCCAGTACTTC.